This T cell receptor beta chain was captured in a study of post-analysis software for immune sequencing data. About the research overall: Patients with relapsing-remitting, secondary progressive and progressive-relapsing multiple sclerosis courses were all represented.

As regards this clonotype: No antigen is known for it.

Trimming cost V 5 bases and J 0 bases, with 10 bases left between them. CDR3 length: 13 amino acids. The germline V gene has CDR1 SQVTM and CDR2 ANQGSEA. Study-wide results and caveats: Comparison with controls showed significantly lower normalized Chao1 diversity in multiple sclerosis patients. Patients used roughly five TRBV segments, including TRBV5-6, TRBV5-1 and TRBV20-1, more often than controls.

The TCR beta cDNA libraries contained unique molecular identifiers. TCRdb reprocessed the PCR reads via MiXCR and lists one record per CDR3 protein. The data contain about 430,000 distinct CDR3 sequences, 35% to 45% of them singletons. The clonotype originates from a girl aged 2 to 10 with multiple sclerosis. V is TRBV29-1 and J is TRBJ2-5, with D unresolved. The source material was blood. The CDR3 bases are TGCAGCGTTTCAGGTTCGGACCAAGAGACCCAGTACTTC. It is translated as CSVSGSDQETQYF.